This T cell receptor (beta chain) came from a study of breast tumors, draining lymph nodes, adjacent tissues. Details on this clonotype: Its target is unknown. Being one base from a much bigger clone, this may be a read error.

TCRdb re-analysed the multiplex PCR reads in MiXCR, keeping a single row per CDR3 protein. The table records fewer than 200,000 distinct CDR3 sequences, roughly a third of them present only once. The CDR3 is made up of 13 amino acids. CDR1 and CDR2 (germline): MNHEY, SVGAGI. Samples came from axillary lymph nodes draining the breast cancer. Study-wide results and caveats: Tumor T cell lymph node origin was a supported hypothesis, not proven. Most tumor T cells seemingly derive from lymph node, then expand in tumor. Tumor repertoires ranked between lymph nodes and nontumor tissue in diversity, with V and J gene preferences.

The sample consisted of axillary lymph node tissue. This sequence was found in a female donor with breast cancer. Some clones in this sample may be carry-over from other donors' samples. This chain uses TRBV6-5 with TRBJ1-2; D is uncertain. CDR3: CASSYGVGYGYIF. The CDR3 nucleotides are TGTGCCAGCAGTTACGGGGTCGGCTATGGCTACATCTTC.